The text below deals with one T cell receptor beta chain. Its antigen is unidentified. The method was immunoSEQ multiplex PCR; TCRdb's version includes in-frame clones alone and lacks a portion of them. The sample carries about 990,000 clones, about four fifths recorded once. The sample originates from a study of shared clonotypes between healthy human individuals. General study results and limits: Memory subsets generally showed lower estimated richness than naive subsets.

This clonotype originated in a man between 18 and 29 years old in good health. Some clones in this sample may be carry-over from other donors' samples. The sample comprised memory CD4+ T cells from PBMCs. Specified subset: CD45RA-negative fraction.

DNA for the CDR3: TGTGCCAGCAGCCAAGGCCTAGCGGGAGTCCGGGAGACCCAGTACTTC. Its translation: CASSQGLAGVRETQYF. The V call is TRBV4-2, the J call TRBJ2-5; 10 bases agree with TRBD2. The CDR3 is 16 amino acids. V was clipped by 1 base and J by 5 bases; unmatched bases: 7. CDR1 LGHNA and CDR2 YNFKEQ come from the germline V gene.